This record covers a single T cell receptor beta chain. Its antigen is still unknown. These data originate in a study of T cell repertoires in cytomegalovirus infection. Background on the study: It can be stated that public TCR beta signatures indicated CMV infection as well as a matching HLA type.

Findings and limits, study-wide: There were HLA-C-restricted CMV-specific TCR beta clonotypes dominating the ex vivo response.

Looked up from germline, CDR1 is SNHLY and CDR2 is FYNNEI. Trimming shortened V by 7 bases and J by 0 bases, and 16 bases separated the two germline ends. The CDR3 spans 15 residues. TCRdb analysed the reads with MiXCR anew, one entry per CDR3 protein. Of just under 300,000 distinct CDR3 sequences in the sample, roughly a tenth were seen once. The receptor was derived from a human donor in good health (CMV status not recorded). Some clones in this sample may be carry-over from other donors' samples. The sample was PBMCs. The rearrangement joins TRBV2 to TRBJ2-7, with D perhaps matching TRBD2 (5 bases). The CDR3 coding sequence is TGTGCCAGCAAGGTCGGAGGCGATCCCTCCTACGAGCAGTACTTC. This encodes CASKVGGDPSYEQYF.